This TCR beta chain was obtained from a study of blood T cell repertoires in COVID-19. Study details: T cells, B-cell-depleted T cells, or PBMCs supplied cDNA or gDNA.

Measured with immunoSEQ multiplex PCR; TCRdb has only the in-frame clones, and not every one. Among roughly 120,000 clones listed, around 74% were seen once. Germline lookup yields CDR1 LGHNA and CDR2 YNFKEQ. The CDR3 extends over 15 amino acids. Trimming took off 0 bases at V and 1 base at J, with 8 bases between the two ends. Sequenced material: peripheral blood. The receptor was isolated from a woman in her fifties or sixties with acute or convalescent COVID-19. This chain uses TRBV4-2 with TRBJ2-3; D unresolved. CDR3 in amino acids: CASSQELVGTDTQYF. Here the CDR3 DNA reads TGTGCCAGCAGCCAAGAGTTGGTAGGCACAGATACGCAGTATTTT.